Below are 6 T cell receptor beta chains sequenced from a single sample in a study of T-cell reconstitution after alpha-beta-depleted transplantation in children. As it was prepared, the TCRbeta library received unique molecular identifiers. A single record per CDR3 protein comes from TCRdb applying MiXCR to the PCR reads. The repertoire holds about 460,000 distinct CDR3 sequences, approximately 10% seen once, with 13% to 15% in the top ten. This material consisted of PBMCs, mostly from graft donor cells, taken 180 days after TCRalphabeta/CD19-depleted stem cell transplant. The receptors originated from a female patient between 2 and 10 years old who had a stem cell transplant for aplastic anemia, so the T cells may come from the graft donor.

This sequence joins TRBV9 and TRBJ1-2; D unclear. Germline V gene data show CDR1 as SGDLS and CDR2 as YYNGEE. This CDR3 contains 15 residues. Trimming removed 7 bases at V and 4 bases at J, with 20 bases between. DNA for the CDR3: TGTGCCAGCTCCCTTGACCTCGGGCGGATCTATGGCTACACCTTC. It specifies CASSLDLGRIYGYTF.

The rearrangement uses TRBV5-1 and TRBJ2-3; D is ambiguous. The CDR3 consists of 15 residues. CDR1 and CDR2 (germline): SGHRS, YFSETQ. Trimming took 0 bases from V and 6 from J, leaving 14 bases between them. CDR3 in DNA: TGCGCCAGCAGCTTGGCCGTGCCTAGAGCTGATACGCAGTATTTT. Encoded protein: CASSLAVPRADTQYF.

This clonotype has ten or more counts. The rearrangement uses TRBV29-1 and TRBJ2-5; perhaps D is TRBD1 or TRBD2 (5 bases each). The CDR3 is made up of 15 amino acids. Germline V gene lookup returns CDR1 SQVTM and CDR2 ANQGSEA. The V end lost 3 bases, the J end lost 9 bases, and 23 bases lay between the germline ends. CDR3 in amino acids: CSVDRPGPLKVAQYF. DNA of the CDR3: TGCAGCGTTGACCGTCCGGGACCCCTTAAAGTCGCCCAGTACTTC.

In its sample, this clonotype was seen many times. Sequence at one end of the junction differs from germline and may be a read error. The genes are TRBV12-3 or TRBV12-4 and TRBJ1-5; TRBD1 agrees at 9 bases. CDR3 length equals 14 residues. The DNA of the CDR3 is TGTGCCAGCAGCTTAGGACAGGGGAATCAGCCCCAGCATTTT. Protein sequence: CASSLGQGNQPQHF.

This rearrangement joins TRBV12-3 or TRBV12-4 to TRBJ1-1; maybe TRBD1 (6 bases). The CDR3 extends over 16 amino acids. The V and J ends lost 2 bases and 3 bases respectively, with 16 bases between them. Written as DNA, the CDR3 is TGTGCCAGCAGTTTATGGCAGGGGCATGGTGACACTGAAGCTTTCTTT. Encoded protein: CASSLWQGHGDTEAFF.

The gene calls are TRBV29-1 and TRBJ1-3; D gene uncertain. The CDR3 is 16 residues long. With 6 bases removed from V and 0 bases from J, the gap between germline ends came to 18 bases. In germline, CDR1 is SQVTM, CDR2 ANQGSEA. The CDR3 protein is CSVMRTGLNSGNTIYF. CDR3 nucleotide sequence: TGCAGCGTGATGCGGACGGGGTTGAACTCTGGAAACACCATATATTTT.